Listed here are 6 T cell receptor beta chains from one sample, sequenced in a study of shared clonotypes between healthy human individuals (dated by TCRdb to the early 2020s). The library was made by the immunoSEQ multiplex PCR assay. In TCRdb, the immuneACCESS table is reduced to in-frame sequences with V and J assigned. These tables do not hold every clone; where another copy was compared, an unresolved V gene accounts for under half, and the others remain unexplained. This sample comprises 2 million to 2.5 million clones, more than 80% of them detected only once. The ten top clones hold 0.3% to 0.4% of the sample. What was sequenced was naive CD4+ T cells from PBMCs. The sample's cell subset or site, from its label and the paper: CD45RA+ positively selected. The receptor source for this set is a man aged 18 to 29 in good health. Some clones in this sample may be carry-over from other donors' samples.

The chain recombines TRBV28 with TRBJ1-4, with no clear D. The CDR3 covers 14 residues. Trimming removed 5 bases at V and 8 bases at J, with 15 bases between. Germline CDR1 and CDR2: MDHEN and SYDVKM. As DNA, the CDR3 is TGTGCCAGCAGTGGGGTAAGGCCAGTGGAAAAACTGTTTTTT. It translates to CASSGVRPVEKLFF.

This chain links TRBV28 with TRBJ1-1; D might be TRBD1 (5 bases). The germline V and J ends were trimmed by 6 bases and 3 bases, with 17 bases remaining between them. The CDR3 is 15 residues long. Per the germline V gene, CDR1 is MDHEN and CDR2 is SYDVKM. CDR3: CASRGLGVQDTEAFF. The CDR3 DNA follows: TGTGCCAGCAGGGGCTTGGGGGTTCAGGACACTGAAGCTTTCTTT.

The V gene is TRBV9, the J gene TRBJ1-1, with TRBD1 matching over 8 bases. The CDR3 covers 18 residues. Unmatched junction bases numbered 11, after V lost 0 bases and J lost 1 base. Germline loops: CDR1 SGDLS, CDR2 YYNGEE. The CDR3 DNA is TGTGCCAGCAGCGTAGCGGTACAGGGGGGACGAGAGAACACTGAAGCTTTCTTT. Its protein product is CASSVAVQGGRENTEAFF.

This clone has more than one count but fewer than ten. The rearrangement uses TRBV28 and TRBJ1-1, with D perhaps matching TRBD1 (6 bases). Per the germline V gene, CDR1 is MDHEN and CDR2 is SYDVKM. The CDR3 has 15 amino acids. Trimming left V 5 bases short and J 7 bases short, with 20 bases between. In nucleotides, the CDR3 is TGTGCCAGCAGTCTTGCTGCAGGGGTTAGGAGTGAAGCTTTCTTT. This encodes CASSLAAGVRSEAFF.

The CDR3 DNA reads TGTGCCAGCAGCTTGGAAACAGGGGCCGCTAACTATGGCTACACCTTC. It codes for CASSLETGAANYGYTF. The J gene is TRBJ1-2, the V gene TRBV7-8; TRBD1 matches 7 bases. V lost 3 bases and J lost 0; bases outside the gene matches: 7. Germline V gene lookup returns CDR1 SGHVS and CDR2 FQNEAQ. The length of the CDR3 is 16 residues.

The chain employs TRBV5-1 and TRBJ2-1, with D tentatively TRBD2 (6 bases). CDR1 and CDR2 (germline): SGHRS, YFSETQ. V was shortened by 4 bases and J by 4 bases, with 15 bases between the two germline ends. This CDR3 is built from 15 residues. CDR3 sequence: CASSPDVGSYNEQFF. CDR3 bases: TGCGCCAGCAGCCCGGACGTCGGGAGTTACAATGAGCAGTTCTTC.